This T cell receptor (beta chain) was observed in a study of T-cell reconstitution after alpha-beta-depleted transplantation in children. Unique molecular identifiers were incorporated during preparation of the TCRbeta library. TCRdb itself ran the PCR reads through MiXCR, one entry per CDR3 protein. The table records approximately 400,000 distinct CDR3 sequences, around 9.9% of them present only once. V shed 0 bases and J shed 0 bases, with 7 bases lying between them. Germline lookup yields CDR1 SGHRS and CDR2 YFSETQ. CDR3 length equals 15 residues. The gene calls are TRBV5-1 and TRBJ1-5; D remains ambiguous. The material sequenced was PBMCs from the stem cell graft donor, taken from the stem cell graft. The receptor's source is a human donor who donated a stem cell graft to a child with acute myeloid leukemia. The CDR3 coding sequence is TGCGCCAGCAGCTTGGCTAGCGGTAGCAATCAGCCCCAGCATTTT. Its protein is CASSLASGSNQPQHF.